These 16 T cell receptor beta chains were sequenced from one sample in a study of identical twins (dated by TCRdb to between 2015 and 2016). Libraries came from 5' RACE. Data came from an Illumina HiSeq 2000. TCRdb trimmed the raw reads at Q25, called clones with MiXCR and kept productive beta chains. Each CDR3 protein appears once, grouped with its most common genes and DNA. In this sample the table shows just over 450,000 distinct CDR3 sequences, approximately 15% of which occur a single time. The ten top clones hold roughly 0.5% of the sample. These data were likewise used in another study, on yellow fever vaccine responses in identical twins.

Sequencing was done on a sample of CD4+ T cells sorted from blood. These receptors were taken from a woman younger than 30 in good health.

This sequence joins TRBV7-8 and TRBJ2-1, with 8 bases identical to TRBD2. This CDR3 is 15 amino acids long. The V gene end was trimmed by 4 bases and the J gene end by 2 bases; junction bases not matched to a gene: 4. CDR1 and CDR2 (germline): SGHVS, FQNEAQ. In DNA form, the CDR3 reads TGTGCCAGCAGCTACAGCGGGAGTGCCTACAATGAGCAGTTCTTC. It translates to CASSYSGSAYNEQFF. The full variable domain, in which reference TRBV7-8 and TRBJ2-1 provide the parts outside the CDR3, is GAGVSQSPRYKVAKRGQDVALRCDPISGHVSLFWYQQALGQGPEFLTYFQNEAQLDKSGLPSDRFFAERPEGSVSTLKIQRTQQEDSAVYLCASSYSGSAYNEQFFGPGTRLTVL.

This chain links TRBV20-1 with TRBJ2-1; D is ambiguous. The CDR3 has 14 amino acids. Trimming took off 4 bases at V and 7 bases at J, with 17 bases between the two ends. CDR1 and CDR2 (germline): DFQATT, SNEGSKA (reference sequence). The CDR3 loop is CSAIRAPFRNEQFF. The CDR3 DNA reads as TGCAGTGCTATTAGGGCTCCCTTCCGGAATGAGCAGTTCTTC.

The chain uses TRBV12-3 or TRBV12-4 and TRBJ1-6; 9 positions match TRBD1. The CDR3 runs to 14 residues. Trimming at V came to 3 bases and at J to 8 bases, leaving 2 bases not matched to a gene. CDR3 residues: CASSFRTGDSPLHF. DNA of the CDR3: TGTGCCAGCAGTTTTCGGACAGGGGATTCACCCCTCCACTTT.

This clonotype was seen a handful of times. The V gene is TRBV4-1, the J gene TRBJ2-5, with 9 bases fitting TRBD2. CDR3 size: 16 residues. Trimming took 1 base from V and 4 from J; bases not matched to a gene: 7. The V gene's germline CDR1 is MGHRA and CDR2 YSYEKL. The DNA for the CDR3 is TGCGCCAGCAGCCAAGCCCCGCGGGGGGGCAGAGAGACCCAGTACTTC. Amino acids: CASSQAPRGGRETQYF.

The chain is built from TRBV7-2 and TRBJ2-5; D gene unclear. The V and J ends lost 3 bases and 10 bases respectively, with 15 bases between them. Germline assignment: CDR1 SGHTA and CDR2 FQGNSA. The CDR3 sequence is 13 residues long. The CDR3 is CASSLDEQLGQYF. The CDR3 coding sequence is TGTGCCAGCAGCTTGGACGAACAATTGGGCCAGTACTTC.

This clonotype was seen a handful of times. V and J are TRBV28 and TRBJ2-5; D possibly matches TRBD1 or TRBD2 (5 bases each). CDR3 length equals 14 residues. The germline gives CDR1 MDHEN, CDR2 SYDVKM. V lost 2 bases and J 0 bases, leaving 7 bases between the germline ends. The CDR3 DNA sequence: TGTGCCAGCAGTTTAGGGGGAGACCAAGAGACCCAGTACTTC. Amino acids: CASSLGGDQETQYF.

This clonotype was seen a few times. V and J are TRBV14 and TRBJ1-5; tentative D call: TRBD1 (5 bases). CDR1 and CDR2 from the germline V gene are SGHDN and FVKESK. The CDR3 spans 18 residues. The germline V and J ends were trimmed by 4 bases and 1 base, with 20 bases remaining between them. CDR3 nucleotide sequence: TGTGCCAGCAGCCCGGACACGGAAGTCCCCCGGAGCAATCAGCCCCAGCATTTT. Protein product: CASSPDTEVPRSNQPQHF.

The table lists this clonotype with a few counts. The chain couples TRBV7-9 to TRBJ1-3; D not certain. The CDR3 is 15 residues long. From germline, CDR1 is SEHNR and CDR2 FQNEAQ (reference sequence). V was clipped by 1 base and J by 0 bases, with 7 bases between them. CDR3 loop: CASSLVLSSGNTIYF. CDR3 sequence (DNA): TGTGCCAGCAGCTTAGTGTTATCCTCTGGAAACACCATATATTTT.

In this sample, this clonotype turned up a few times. The CDR3: CAISGPGGDVAGELFF. CDR3 bases: TGTGCCATCAGCGGGCCCGGCGGGGACGTTGCCGGGGAGCTGTTTTTT. The chain is built from TRBV10-3 and TRBJ2-2, with D possibly being TRBD2 (6 bases). The CDR3 loop spans 16 amino acids. V lost 6 bases to trimming and J lost 6 bases, with 20 bases between them. Germline V gives CDR1 ENHRY, CDR2 SYGVKD.

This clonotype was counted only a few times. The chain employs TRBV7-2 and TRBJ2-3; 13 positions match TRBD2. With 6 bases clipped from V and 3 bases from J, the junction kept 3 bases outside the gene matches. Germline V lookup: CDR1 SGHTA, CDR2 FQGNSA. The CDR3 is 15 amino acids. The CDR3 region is CASRLAGGPTDTQYF. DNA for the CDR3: TGTGCCAGCAGACTAGCGGGGGGGCCGACAGATACGCAGTATTTT.

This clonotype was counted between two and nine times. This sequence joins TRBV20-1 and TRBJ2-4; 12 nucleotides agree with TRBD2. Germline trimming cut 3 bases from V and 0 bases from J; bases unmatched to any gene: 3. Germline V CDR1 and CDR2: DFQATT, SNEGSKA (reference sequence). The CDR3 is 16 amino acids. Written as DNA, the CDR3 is TGCAGTGCTAGGACTAGCGGGAGCGGAGCCAAAAACATTCAGTACTTC. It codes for CSARTSGSGAKNIQYF.

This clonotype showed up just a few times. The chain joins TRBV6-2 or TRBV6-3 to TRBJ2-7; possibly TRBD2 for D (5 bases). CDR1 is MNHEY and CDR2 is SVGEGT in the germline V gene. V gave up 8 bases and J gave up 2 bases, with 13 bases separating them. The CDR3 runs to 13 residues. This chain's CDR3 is CASCADGTYEQYF. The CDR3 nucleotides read TGTGCCAGCTGTGCTGACGGGACCTACGAGCAGTACTTC.

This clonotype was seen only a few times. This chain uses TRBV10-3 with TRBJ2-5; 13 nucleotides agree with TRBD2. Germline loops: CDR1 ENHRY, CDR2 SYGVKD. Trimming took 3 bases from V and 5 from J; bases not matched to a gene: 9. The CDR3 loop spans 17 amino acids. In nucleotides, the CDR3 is TGTGCCATCAGTGAATCGACTAGCGGGGGGCCCGGGGAGACCCAGTACTTC. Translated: CAISESTSGGPGETQYF.

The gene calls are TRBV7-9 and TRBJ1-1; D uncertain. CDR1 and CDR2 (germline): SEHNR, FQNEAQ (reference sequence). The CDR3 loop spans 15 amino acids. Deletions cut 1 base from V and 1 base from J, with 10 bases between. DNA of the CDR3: TGTGCCAGCAGCTTAGTCGGGCGCAAGAACACTGAAGCTTTCTTT. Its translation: CASSLVGRKNTEAFF.

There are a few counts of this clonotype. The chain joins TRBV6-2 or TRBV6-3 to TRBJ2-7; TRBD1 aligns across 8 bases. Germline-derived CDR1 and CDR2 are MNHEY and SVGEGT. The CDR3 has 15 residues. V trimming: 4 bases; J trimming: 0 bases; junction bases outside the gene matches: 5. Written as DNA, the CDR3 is TGTGCCAGCAGTTGGGGACAGGTTACCTCCTACGAGCAGTACTTC. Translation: CASSWGQVTSYEQYF.

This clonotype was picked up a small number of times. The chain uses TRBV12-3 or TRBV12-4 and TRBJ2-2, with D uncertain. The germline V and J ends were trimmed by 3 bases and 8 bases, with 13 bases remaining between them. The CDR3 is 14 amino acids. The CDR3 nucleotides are TGTGCCAGCAGTTTGAGTAGGTCCGGAGGGGAGCTGTTTTTT. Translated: CASSLSRSGGELFF.